The clone carrying this TCR beta chain was counted between two and nine times. Its antigen is unknown. Peripheral blood samples of roughly 9.9 milliliters were drawn from each donor. The sample is drawn from a study of blood T cells in healthy people across ages. Regarding the study as a whole: Shifts in expanded clonotypes may have been confounded by donor CMV status, which was unknown.

The second PCR ran about 6 to 12 cycles with a sample-barcoded 5' primer and J-beta primers. TCRdb re-analysed the 5' RACE reads in MiXCR, keeping a single row per CDR3 protein. The sample records about 930,000 distinct CDR3 sequences, 25% to 35% being singletons. The V and J ends lost 6 bases and 1 base respectively, with 27 bases between them. The length of the CDR3 is 19 residues. The V gene's germline CDR1 is MDHEN and CDR2 SYDVKM. These sequences were also reported in another study, on T cells of mothers and their children. That study adds: A primer called M1S, used in the second PCR, added sample barcodes and 2-4 random nucleotides.

The TCR sequence derives from a woman between 40 and 55 years old in good health. V is TRBV28 and J is TRBJ1-1; the D is unclear. Sequencing was performed on blood. CDR3 protein: CASSQIGRRFNIRNTEAFF. CDR3 DNA sequence: TGTGCCAGCAGCCAAATTGGTCGGCGGTTCAATATTAGGAACACTGAAGCTTTCTTT.